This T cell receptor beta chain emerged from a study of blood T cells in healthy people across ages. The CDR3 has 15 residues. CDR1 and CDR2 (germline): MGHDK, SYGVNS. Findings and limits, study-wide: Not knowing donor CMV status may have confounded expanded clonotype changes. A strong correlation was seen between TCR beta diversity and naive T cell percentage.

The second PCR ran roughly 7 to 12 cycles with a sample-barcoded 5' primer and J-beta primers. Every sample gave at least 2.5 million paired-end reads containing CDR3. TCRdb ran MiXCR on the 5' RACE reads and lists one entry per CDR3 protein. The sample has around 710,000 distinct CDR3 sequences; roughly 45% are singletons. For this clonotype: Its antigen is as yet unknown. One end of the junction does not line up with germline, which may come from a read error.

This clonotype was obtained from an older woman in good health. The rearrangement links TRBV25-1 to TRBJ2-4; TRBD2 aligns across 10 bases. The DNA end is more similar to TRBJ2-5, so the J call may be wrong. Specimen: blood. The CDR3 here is CACSEPLAGVETQYF. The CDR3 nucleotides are TGTGCCTGCAGTGAGCCCCTAGCGGGAGTGGAGACCCAGTACTTC.